Presented here are 7 T cell receptor beta chains from one specimen sequenced in a study of cytomegalovirus exposure and HLA in healthy donors. PCR amplification relied on 60 Vbeta primers (plus 13 Jbeta primers). Generated by immunoSEQ multiplex PCR, the TCRdb table keeps only in-frame clones and is missing some. The sample comprises more than 120,000 clones, under 90% of which are singletons, and 2.5% rests with the top ten. The sequencing sample was made of PBMCs. These receptors were collected from a male donor in good health and CMV-seronegative.

The chain employs TRBV4-1 and TRBJ1-4; D may be TRBD1 (6 bases). V lost 1 base to trimming and J lost 6 bases, with 15 bases between them. Germline loops: CDR1 MGHRA, CDR2 YSYEKL. This CDR3 has 16 amino acids. In nucleotides, the CDR3 is TGCGCCAGCAGCCAAGGACGGACAGTCCTAGATGAAAAACTGTTTTTT. Translating gives CASSQGRTVLDEKLFF.

The V call is TRBV5-1, the J call TRBJ2-1; 9 bases agree with TRBD2. Germline V lookup: CDR1 SGHRS, CDR2 YFSETQ. The V and J ends lost 3 bases and 8 bases, in that order; junction bases with no gene match: 12. CDR3 length: 16 residues. The CDR3 coding sequence is TGCGCCAGCAGCTCCCCAGGGACTAGCCGGGTGCATGAGCAGTTCTTC. Residues: CASSSPGTSRVHEQFF.

This clone appeared once. This chain joins TRBV7-9 and TRBJ2-5; D is uncertain. V was trimmed by 5 bases and J by 5 bases, leaving 6 bases between them. The CDR3 consists of 11 residues. CDR1 is SEHNR and CDR2 is FQNEAQ in the germline V gene (reference sequence). The CDR3 spells CASSARETQYF. CDR3 nucleotide sequence: TGTGCCAGCAGCGCCAGGGAGACCCAGTACTTC.

Here the CDR3 DNA reads TGTGCCGTAGTAAAGGAACAGCCATACGAGCAGTACTTC. Translation gives CAVVKEQPYEQYF. This chain links TRBV19 with TRBJ2-7; D is unresolved. Trimming cost V 11 bases and J 4 bases, with 18 bases left between them. The length of the CDR3 is 13 residues. The germline CDR1 and CDR2 sequences are LNHDA and SQIVND (reference sequence).

This clone has only a few counts. This sequence joins TRBV10-2 and TRBJ2-1; TRBD2 aligns across 10 bases. Germline V gene data show CDR1 as WSHSY and CDR2 as SAAADI. The V gene end was trimmed by 7 bases and the J gene end by 9 bases; junction bases not matched to a gene: 6. This CDR3 contains 13 residues. CDR3: CASTRAGGTEQFF. The CDR3 DNA sequence: TGCGCCAGCACCAGAGCGGGAGGGACTGAGCAGTTCTTC.

The chain has TRBV9 and TRBJ2-7; 7 positions match TRBD2. The CDR3 loop spans 13 amino acids. Trimming removed 3 bases from V and 0 bases from J; junction bases left unmatched: 0. The V gene's germline CDR1 is SGDLS and CDR2 YYNGEE. Written as DNA, the CDR3 is TGTGCCAGCAGCGCGGGGGGCTCCTACGAGCAGTACTTC. This gives the protein CASSAGGSYEQYF.

The CDR3 nucleotides are TGTGCCAGCAGTCCAATTGGGGCAAATGAAAAACTGTTTTTT. Its protein product is CASSPIGANEKLFF. The V gene is TRBV25-1, the J gene TRBJ1-4, with a possible D match to TRBD1 (5 bases). Germline CDR1 and CDR2: MGHDK and SYGVNS. The CDR3 sequence is 14 residues long. Trimming took off 5 bases at V and 5 bases at J, with 12 bases between the two ends. The full variable domain, in which reference TRBV25-1 and TRBJ1-4 provide the parts outside the CDR3, is EADIYQTPRYLVIGTGKKITLECSQTMGHDKMYWYQQDPGMELHLIHYSYGVNSTEKGDLSSESTVSRIRTEHFPLTLESARPSHTSQYLCASSPIGANEKLFFGSGTQLSVL.